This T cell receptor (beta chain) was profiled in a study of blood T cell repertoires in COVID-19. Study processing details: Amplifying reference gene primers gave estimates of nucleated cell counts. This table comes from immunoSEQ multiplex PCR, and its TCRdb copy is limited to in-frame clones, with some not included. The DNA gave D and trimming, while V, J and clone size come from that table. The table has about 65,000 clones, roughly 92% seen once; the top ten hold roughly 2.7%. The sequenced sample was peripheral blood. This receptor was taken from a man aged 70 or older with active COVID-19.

In DNA form, the CDR3 reads TGTGCCAGCAGCCCCGGACTAAACACCGGGGAGCTGTTTTTT. Its protein is CASSPGLNTGELFF. The V gene is TRBV3-1 (or the pseudogene TRBV3-2), the J gene TRBJ2-2, with D tentatively TRBD2 (6 bases). The CDR3 has 14 amino acids. Trimming removed 4 bases from V and 2 bases from J, with 8 bases in between. Looked up from germline, CDR1 is LGHDT and CDR2 is YNNKEL (reference sequence).